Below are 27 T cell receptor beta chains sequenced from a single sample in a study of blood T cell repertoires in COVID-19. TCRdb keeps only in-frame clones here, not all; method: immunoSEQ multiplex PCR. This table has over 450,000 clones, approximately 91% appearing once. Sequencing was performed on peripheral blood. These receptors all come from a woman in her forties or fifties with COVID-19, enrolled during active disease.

The CDR3 DNA follows: TGCGCCAGCAGCCTCGGGGGGGTCCGCAATGAGCAGTTCTTC. Protein sequence: CASSLGGVRNEQFF. The chain combines TRBV4-1 with TRBJ2-1, with TRBD2 matching 8 bases. J lost 6 bases, V lost 4 bases, and 5 bases had no gene match. This CDR3 region has 14 residues. Germline loops: CDR1 MGHRA, CDR2 YSYEKL.

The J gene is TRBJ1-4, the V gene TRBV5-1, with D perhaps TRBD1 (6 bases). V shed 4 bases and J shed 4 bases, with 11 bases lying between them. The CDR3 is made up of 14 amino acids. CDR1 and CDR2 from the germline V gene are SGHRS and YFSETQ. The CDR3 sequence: CASSADSLNEKLFF. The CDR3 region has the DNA TGCGCCAGCAGCGCGGACAGCCTTAATGAAAAACTGTTTTTT.

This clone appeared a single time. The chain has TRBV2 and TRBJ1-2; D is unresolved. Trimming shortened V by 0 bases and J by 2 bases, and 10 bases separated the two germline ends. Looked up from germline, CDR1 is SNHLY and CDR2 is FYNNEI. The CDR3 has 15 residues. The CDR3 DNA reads TGTGCCAGCAGTGAAGCGGTTGGAGCAAACTATGGCTACACCTTC. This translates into CASSEAVGANYGYTF.

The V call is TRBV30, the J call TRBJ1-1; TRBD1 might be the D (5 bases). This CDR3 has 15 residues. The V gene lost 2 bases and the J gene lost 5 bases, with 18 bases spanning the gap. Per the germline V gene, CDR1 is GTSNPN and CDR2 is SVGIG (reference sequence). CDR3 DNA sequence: TGTGCCTGGAGTCCCCTAGCAGGGAGGGAAACTGAAGCTTTCTTT. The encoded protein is CAWSPLAGRETEAFF.

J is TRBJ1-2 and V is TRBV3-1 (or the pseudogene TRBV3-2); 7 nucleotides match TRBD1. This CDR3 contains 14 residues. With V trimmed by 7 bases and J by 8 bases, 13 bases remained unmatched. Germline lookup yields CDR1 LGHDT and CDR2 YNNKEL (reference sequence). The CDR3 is CASNENRGLYGYTF. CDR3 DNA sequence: TGTGCCAGCAACGAAAACAGGGGTCTCTACGGCTACACCTTC.

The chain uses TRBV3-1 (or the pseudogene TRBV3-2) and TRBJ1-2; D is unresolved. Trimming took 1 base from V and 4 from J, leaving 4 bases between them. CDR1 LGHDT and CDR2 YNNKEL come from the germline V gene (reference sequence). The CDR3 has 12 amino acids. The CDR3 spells CASSQAGYGYTF. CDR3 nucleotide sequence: TGTGCCAGCAGCCAAGCGGGCTATGGCTACACCTTC.

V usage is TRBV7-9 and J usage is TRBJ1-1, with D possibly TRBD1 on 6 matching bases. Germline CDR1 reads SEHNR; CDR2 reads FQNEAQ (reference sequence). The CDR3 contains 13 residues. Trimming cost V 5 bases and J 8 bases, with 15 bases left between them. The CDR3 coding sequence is TGTGCCAGCAGCAACTACCCAGGGGAGGAAGCTTTCTTT. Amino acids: CASSNYPGEEAFF.

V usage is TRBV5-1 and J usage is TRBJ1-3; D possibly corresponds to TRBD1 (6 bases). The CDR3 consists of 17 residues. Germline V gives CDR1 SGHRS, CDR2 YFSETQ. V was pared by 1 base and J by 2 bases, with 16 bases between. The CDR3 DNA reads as TGCGCCAGCAGCTTGAGGCCGATACAGGGAACTGGAAACACCATATATTTT. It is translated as CASSLRPIQGTGNTIYF.

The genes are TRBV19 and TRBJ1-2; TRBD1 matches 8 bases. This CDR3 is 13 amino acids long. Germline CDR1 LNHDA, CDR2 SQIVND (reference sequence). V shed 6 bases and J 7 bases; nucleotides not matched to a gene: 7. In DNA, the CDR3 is TGTGCCAGTAGCCAGGGGGCAGCGGGTGGCTACACCTTC. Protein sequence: CASSQGAAGGYTF.

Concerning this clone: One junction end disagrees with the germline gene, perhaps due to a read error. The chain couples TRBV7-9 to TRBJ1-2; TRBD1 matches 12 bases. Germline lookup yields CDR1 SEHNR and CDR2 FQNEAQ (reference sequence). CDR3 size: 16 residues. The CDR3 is CASSTGTGGPNYGYTF. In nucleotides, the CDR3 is TGTGCCAGCAGTACCGGGACAGGGGGCCCTAATTATGGCTACACCTTC. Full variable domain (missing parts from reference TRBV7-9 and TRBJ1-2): DTGVSQNPRHKITKRGQNVTFRCDPISEHNRLYWYRQTLGQGPEFLTYFQNEAQLEKSRLLSDRFSAERPKGSFSTLEIQRTEQGDSAMYLCASSTGTGGPNYGYTFGSGTRLTVV.

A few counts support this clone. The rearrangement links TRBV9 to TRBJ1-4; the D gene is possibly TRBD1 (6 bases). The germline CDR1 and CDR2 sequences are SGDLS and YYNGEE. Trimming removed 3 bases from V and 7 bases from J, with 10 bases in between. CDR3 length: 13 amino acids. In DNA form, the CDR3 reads TGTGCCAGCAGCGCGAACAGGGTTGAAAAACTGTTTTTT. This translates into CASSANRVEKLFF.

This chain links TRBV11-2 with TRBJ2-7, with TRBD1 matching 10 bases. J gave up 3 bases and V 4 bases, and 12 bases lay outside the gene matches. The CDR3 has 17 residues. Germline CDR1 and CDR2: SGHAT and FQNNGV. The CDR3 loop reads CASSSLGFGDRGYEQYF. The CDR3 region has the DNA TGTGCCAGCAGCTCCCTAGGGTTCGGGGACAGGGGCTACGAGCAGTACTTC.

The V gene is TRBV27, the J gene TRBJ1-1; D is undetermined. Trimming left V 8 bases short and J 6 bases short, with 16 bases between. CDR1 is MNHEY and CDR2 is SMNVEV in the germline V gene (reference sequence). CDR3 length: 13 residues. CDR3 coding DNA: TGTGCCAGCGCTCTCATGATTCGGGCTGAAGCTTTCTTT. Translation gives CASALMIRAEAFF.

The CDR3 DNA reads as TGTGCCAGCAGCGATACTAGGACCCTCTCTGGAAACACCATATATTTT. Encoded protein: CASSDTRTLSGNTIYF. This chain joins TRBV7-9 and TRBJ1-3, with D uncertain. Germline lookup yields CDR1 SEHNR and CDR2 FQNEAQ (reference sequence). CDR3 length: 16 residues. With 5 bases removed from V and 0 bases from J, the gap between germline ends came to 14 bases.

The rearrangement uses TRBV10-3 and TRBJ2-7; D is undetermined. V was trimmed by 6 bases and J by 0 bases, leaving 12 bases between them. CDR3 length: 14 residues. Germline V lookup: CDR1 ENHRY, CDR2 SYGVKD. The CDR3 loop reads CAISRSLDSYEQYF. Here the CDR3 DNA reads TGTGCCATCAGCCGCTCATTAGACTCCTACGAGCAGTACTTC.

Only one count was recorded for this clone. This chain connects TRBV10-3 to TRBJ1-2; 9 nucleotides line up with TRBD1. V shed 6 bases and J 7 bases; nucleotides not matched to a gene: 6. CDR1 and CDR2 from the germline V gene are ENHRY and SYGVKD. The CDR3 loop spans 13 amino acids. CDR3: CAIREQGAVGYTF. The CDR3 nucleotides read TGTGCCATCAGGGAACAGGGGGCGGTTGGCTACACCTTC.

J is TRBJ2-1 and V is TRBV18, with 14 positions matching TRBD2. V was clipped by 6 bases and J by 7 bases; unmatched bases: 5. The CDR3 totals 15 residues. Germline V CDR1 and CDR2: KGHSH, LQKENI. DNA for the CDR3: TGTGCCAGCTCCCCGACTAGCGGGGGGGTAAATGAGCAGTTCTTC. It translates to CASSPTSGGVNEQFF.

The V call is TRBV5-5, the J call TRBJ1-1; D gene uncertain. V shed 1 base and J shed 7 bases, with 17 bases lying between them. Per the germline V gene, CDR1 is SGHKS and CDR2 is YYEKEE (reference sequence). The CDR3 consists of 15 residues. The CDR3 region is CASSLTPSSRIEAFF. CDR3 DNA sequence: TGTGCCAGCAGCTTGACGCCTAGCTCGAGGATTGAAGCTTTCTTT.

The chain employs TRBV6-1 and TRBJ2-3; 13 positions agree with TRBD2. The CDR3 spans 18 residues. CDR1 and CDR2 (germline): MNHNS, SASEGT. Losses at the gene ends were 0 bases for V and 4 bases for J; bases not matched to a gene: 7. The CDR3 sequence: CASSEAELAGGNADTQYF. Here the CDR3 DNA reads TGTGCCAGCAGTGAAGCGGAACTAGCGGGGGGGAATGCAGATACGCAGTATTTT.

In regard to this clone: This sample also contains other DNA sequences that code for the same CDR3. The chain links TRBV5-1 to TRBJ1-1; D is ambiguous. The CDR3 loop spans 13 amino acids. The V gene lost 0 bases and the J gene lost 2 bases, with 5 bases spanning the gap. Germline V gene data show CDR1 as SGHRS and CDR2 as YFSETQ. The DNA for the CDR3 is TGCGCCAGCAGCTTGGCTCCTAACACTGAAGCTTTCTTT. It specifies CASSLAPNTEAFF.

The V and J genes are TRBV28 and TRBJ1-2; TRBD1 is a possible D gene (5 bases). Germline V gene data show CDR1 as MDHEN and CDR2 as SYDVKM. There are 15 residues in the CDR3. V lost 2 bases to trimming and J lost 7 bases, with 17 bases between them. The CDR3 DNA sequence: TGTGCCAGCAGTTTAAGGGGCCGCACCCCTCTTGGCTACACCTTC. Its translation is CASSLRGRTPLGYTF.

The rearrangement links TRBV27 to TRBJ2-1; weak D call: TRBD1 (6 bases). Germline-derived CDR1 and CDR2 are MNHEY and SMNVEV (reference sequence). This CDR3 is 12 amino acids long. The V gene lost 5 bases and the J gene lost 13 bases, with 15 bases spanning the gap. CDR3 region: CASSRSNRAQFF. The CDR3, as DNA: TGTGCCAGCAGTCGCTCCAACAGGGCTCAGTTCTTC.

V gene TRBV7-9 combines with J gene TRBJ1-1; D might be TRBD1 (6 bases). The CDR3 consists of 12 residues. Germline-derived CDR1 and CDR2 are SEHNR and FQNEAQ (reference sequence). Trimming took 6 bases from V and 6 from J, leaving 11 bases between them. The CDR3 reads CASSSGAAEAFF. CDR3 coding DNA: TGTGCCAGCAGTTCAGGGGCTGCTGAAGCTTTCTTT.

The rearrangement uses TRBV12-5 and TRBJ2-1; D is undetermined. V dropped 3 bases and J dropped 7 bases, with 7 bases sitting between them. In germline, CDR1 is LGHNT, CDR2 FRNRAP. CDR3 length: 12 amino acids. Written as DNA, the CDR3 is TGTGCTAGTGGTTTAGTCAGGAATGAGCAGTTCTTC. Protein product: CASGLVRNEQFF.

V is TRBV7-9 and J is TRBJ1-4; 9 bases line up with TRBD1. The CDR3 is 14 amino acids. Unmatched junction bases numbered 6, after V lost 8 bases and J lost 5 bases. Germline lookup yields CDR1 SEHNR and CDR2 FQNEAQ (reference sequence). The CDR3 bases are TGTGCCAGCGTGGACAGGGGCCGCAATGAAAAACTGTTTTTT. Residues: CASVDRGRNEKLFF.

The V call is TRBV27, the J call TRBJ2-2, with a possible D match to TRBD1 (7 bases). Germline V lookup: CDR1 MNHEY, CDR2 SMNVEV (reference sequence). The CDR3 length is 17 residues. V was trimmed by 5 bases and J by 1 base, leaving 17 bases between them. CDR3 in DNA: TGTGCCAGCAGTCCCCGGGGGAGACAGGGGAACACCGGGGAGCTGTTTTTT. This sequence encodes CASSPRGRQGNTGELFF.

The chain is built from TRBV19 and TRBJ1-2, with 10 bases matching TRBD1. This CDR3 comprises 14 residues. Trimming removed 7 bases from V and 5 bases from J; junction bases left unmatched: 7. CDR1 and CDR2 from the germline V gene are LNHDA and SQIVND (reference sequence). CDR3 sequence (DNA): TGTGCCAGTAACCGGGACAGGGGATTTTATGGCTACACCTTC. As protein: CASNRDRGFYGYTF. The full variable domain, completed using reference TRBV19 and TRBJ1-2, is DGGITQSPKYLFRKEGQNVTLSCEQNLNHDAMYWYRQDPGQGLRLIYYSQIVNDFQKGDIAEGYSVSREKKESFPLTVTSAQKNPTAFYLCASNRDRGFYGYTFGSGTRLTVV.